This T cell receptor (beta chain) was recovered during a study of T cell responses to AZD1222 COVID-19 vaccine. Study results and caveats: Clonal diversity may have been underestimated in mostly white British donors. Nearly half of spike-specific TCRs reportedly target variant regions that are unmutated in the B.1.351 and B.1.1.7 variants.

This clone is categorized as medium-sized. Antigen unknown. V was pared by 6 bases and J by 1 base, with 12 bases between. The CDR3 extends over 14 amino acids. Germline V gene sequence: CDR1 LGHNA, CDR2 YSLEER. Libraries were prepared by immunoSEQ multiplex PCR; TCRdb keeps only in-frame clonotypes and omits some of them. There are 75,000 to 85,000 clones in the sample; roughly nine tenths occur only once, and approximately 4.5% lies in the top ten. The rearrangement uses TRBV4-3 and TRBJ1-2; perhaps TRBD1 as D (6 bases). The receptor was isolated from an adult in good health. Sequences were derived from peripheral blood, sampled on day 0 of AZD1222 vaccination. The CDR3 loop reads CASRPTGINYGYTF. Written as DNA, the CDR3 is TGCGCCAGCAGACCTACAGGGATTAACTATGGCTACACCTTC.